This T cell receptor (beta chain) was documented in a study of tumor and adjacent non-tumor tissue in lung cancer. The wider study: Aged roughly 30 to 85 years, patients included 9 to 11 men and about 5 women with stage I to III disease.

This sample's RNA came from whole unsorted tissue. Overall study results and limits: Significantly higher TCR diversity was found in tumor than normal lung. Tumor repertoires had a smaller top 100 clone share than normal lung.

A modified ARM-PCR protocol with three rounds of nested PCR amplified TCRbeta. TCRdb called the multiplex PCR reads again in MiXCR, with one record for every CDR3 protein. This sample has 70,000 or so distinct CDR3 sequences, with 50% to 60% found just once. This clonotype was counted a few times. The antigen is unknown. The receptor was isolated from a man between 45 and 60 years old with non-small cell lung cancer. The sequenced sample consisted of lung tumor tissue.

As DNA, the CDR3 is TGTGCCAGCAGTGTAGGGGCAGGTTGGGCTGACGAGCAGTACTTC. It codes for CASSVGAGWADEQYF. The V gene is TRBV2, the J gene TRBJ2-7, with TRBD1 as a possible D gene (5 bases). This CDR3 is built from 15 residues. CDR1 is SNHLY and CDR2 is FYNNEI in the germline V gene. V lost 4 bases and J 5 bases, leaving 18 bases between the germline ends.